This T cell receptor (beta chain) was captured in a study of control samples from healthy donors and cancer patients. The data were produced by immunoSEQ multiplex PCR, yet TCRdb's version contains in-frame clones alone and is incomplete. The sample lists 100,000 to 150,000 clones, roughly 86% occurring once. The V end lost 0 bases, the J end lost 6 bases, and 15 bases lay between the germline ends. Germline CDR1 is MNHEY and CDR2 is SVGAGI. This CDR3 has 16 residues. The chain is built from TRBV6-5 and TRBJ2-1; no clear D gene. The sample was blood. The sequence was collected from a man between 60 and 75 years old in good health. The CDR3 reads CASSYSYQVQINEQFF. CDR3 bases: TGTGCCAGCAGTTACTCGTATCAGGTACAGATCAATGAGCAGTTCTTC.